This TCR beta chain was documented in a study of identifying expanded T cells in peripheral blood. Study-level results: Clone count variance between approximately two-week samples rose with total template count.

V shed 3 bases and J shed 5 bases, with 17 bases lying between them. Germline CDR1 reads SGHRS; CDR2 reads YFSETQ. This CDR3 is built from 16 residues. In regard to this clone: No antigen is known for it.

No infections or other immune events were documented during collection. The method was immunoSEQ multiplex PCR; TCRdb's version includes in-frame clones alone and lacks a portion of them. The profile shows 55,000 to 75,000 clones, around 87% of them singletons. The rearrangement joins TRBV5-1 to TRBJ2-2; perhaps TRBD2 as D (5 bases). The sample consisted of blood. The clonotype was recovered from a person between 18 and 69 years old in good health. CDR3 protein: CASSSGGGPSTGELFF. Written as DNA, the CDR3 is TGCGCCAGCAGCTCCGGAGGTGGCCCGTCTACCGGGGAGCTGTTTTTT.